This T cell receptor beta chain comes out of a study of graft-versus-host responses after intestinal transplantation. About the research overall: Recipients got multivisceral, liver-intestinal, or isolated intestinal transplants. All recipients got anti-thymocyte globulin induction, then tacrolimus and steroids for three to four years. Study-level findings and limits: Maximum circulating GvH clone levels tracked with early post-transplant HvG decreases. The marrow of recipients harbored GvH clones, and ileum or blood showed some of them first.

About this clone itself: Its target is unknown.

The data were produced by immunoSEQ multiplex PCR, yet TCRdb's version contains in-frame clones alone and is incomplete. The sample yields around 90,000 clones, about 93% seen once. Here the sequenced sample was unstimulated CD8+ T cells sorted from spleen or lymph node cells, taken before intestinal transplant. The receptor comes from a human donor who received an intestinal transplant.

The CDR3 loop is CASSLTGGGNTQYF. The CDR3, as DNA: TGTGCCAGCAGTCTGACAGGGGGCGGGAATACGCAGTATTTT. The chain couples TRBV27 to TRBJ2-3; 10 positions match TRBD1. CDR3 length: 14 residues. Germline CDR1 reads MNHEY; CDR2 reads SMNVEV (reference sequence). The V gene end was trimmed by 5 bases and the J gene end by 7 bases; junction bases not matched to a gene: 6.